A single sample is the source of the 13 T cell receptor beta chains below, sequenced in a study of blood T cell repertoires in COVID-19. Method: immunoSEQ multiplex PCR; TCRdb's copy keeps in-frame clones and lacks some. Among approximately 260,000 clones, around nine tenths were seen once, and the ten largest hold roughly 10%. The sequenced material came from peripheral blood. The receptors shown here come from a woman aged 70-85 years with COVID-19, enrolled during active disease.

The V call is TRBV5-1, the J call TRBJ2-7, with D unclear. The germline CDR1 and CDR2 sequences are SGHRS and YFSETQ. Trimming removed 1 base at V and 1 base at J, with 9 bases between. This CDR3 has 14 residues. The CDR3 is CASSLSVKSYEQYF. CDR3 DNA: TGCGCCAGCAGCTTGTCAGTCAAGTCCTACGAGCAGTACTTC.

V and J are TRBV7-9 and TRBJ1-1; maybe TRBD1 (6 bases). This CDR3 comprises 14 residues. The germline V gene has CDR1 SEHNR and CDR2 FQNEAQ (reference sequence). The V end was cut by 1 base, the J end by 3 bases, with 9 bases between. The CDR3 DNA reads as TGTGCCAGCAGCTTAGTCCCAGGGGACACTGAAGCTTTCTTT. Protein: CASSLVPGDTEAFF.

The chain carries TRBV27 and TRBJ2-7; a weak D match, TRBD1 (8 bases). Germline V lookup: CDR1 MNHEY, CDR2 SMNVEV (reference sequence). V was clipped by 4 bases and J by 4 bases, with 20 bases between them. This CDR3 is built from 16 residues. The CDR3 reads CASSWGGAGGVYEQYF. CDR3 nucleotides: TGTGCCAGCAGTTGGGGGGGGGCAGGGGGCGTATACGAGCAGTACTTC.

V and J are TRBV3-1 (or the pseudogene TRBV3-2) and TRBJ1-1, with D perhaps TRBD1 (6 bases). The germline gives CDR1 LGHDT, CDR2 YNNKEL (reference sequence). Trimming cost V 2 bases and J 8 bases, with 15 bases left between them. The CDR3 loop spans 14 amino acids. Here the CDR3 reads CASSQRGAGEEAFF. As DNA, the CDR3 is TGTGCCAGCAGCCAACGTGGGGCAGGGGAGGAAGCTTTCTTT.

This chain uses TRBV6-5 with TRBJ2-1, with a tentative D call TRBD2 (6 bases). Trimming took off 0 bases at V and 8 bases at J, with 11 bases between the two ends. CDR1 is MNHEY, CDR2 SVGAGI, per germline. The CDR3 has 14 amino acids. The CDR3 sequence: CASSYSGRDYEQFF. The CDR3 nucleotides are TGTGCCAGCAGTTACTCGGGCAGGGACTATGAGCAGTTCTTC.

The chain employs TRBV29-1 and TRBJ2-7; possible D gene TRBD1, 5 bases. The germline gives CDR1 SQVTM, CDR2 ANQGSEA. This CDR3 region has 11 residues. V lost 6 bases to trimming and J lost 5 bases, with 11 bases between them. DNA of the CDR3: TGCAGCGTGGACACCATCGACGAGCAGTACTTC. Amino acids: CSVDTIDEQYF.

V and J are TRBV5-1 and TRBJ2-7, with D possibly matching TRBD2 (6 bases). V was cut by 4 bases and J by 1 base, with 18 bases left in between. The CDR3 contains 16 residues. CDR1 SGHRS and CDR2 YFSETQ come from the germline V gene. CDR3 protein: CASSLDSGTGSYEQYF. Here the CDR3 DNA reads TGCGCCAGCAGCCTCGATTCCGGGACTGGGTCCTACGAGCAGTACTTC.

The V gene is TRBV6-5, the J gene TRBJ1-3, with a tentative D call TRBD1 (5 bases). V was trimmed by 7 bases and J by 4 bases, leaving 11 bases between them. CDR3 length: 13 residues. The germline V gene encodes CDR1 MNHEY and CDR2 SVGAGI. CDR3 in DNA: TGTGCCAGCAACAGGAGAGGAGGAAACACCATATATTTT. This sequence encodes CASNRRGGNTIYF.

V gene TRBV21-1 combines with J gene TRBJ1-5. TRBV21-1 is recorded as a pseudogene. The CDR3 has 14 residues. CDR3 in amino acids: CASIRAGEGQPQHF. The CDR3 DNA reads TGTGCCAGCATTAGGGCAGGGGAGGGACAGCCCCAGCATTTT.

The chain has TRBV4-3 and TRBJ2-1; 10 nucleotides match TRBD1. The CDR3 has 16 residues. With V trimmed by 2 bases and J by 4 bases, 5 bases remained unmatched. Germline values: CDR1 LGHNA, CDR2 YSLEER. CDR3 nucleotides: TGCGCCAGCAGCCAAAATCCGGGACAGGGGTACAATGAGCAGTTCTTC. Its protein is CASSQNPGQGYNEQFF.

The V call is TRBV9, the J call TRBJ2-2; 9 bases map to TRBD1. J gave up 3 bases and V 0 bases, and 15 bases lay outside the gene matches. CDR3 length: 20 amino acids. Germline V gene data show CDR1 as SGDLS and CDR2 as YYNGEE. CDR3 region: CASSVGGALLGTGHTGELFF. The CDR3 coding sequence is TGTGCCAGCAGCGTAGGGGGGGCCCTTCTGGGGACAGGGCACACCGGGGAGCTGTTTTTT. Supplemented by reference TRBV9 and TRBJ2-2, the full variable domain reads DSGVTQTPKHLITATGQRVTLRCSPRSGDLSVYWYQQSLDQGLQFLIQYYNGEERAKGNILERFSAQQFPDLHSELNLSSLELGDSALYFCASSVGGALLGTGHTGELFFGEGSRLTVL.

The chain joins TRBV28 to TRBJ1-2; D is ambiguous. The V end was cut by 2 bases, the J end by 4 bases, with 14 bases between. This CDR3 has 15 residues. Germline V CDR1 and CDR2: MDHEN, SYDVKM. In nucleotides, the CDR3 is TGTGCCAGCAGTTTAACGGGAGGGCTGCTCTATGGCTACACCTTC. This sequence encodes CASSLTGGLLYGYTF.

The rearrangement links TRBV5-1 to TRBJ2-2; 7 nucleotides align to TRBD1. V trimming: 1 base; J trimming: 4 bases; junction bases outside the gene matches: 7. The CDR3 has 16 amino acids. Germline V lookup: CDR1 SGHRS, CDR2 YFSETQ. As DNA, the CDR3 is TGCGCCAGCAGCTTGCGCCGACAGGGTTCCACCGGGGAGCTGTTTTTT. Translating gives CASSLRRQGSTGELFF.